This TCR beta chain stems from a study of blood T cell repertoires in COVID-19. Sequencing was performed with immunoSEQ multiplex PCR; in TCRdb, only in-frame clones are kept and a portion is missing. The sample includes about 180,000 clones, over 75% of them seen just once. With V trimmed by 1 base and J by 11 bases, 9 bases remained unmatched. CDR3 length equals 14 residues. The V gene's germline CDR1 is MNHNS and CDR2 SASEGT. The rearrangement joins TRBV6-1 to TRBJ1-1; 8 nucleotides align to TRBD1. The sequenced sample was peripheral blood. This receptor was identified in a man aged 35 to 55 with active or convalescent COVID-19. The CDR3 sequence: CASSEEGQVLRAFF. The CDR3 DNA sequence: TGTGCCAGCAGTGAAGAGGGACAGGTCCTTCGGGCTTTCTTT.